Below are 28 T cell receptor beta chains sequenced from a single sample in a study of OX40 agonist ivuxolimab in advanced cancers. Assay: immunoSEQ multiplex PCR; the TCRdb copy retains only in-frame clones and omits some. The sample records about 83,000 clones, about 88% being singletons. The specimen was CD4+ or CD8+ T cells sorted from blood, collected in a trial of the OX40 agonist ivuxolimab. Source of these receptors: an adult with an advanced solid tumor such as melanoma, head and neck, liver or kidney cancer.

This clone has a single count. V and J are TRBV6-6 and TRBJ2-5; 8 positions match TRBD1. The CDR3 consists of 13 residues. V lost 6 bases to trimming and J lost 7 bases; unmatched junction nucleotides: 7. Germline V CDR1 and CDR2: MNHNY, SVGAGI (reference sequence). CDR3 loop: CASRDRGRGTQYF. CDR3 DNA sequence: TGTGCCAGCAGAGACAGGGGAAGAGGGACCCAGTACTTC.

The chain links TRBV13 to TRBJ1-6; the D gene is possibly TRBD1 (5 bases). Germline V CDR1 and CDR2: PRHDT, FYEKMQ (reference sequence). Trimming left V 5 bases short and J 6 bases short, with 14 bases between. The CDR3 has 15 residues. The CDR3 is CASSRGGALNSPLHF. The CDR3 coding sequence is TGTGCCAGCAGCCGGGGTGGGGCCCTTAATTCACCCCTCCACTTT. Complete variable domain (other parts from reference TRBV13 and TRBJ1-6): AAGVIQSPRHLIKEKRETATLKCYPIPRHDTVYWYQQGPGQDPQFLISFYEKMQSDKGSIPDRFSAQQFSDYHSELNMSSLELGDSALYFCASSRGGALNSPLHFGNGTRLTVT.

The chain recombines TRBV4-2 with TRBJ2-7; 11 bases are shared with TRBD2. CDR3 length: 18 residues. CDR1 LGHNA and CDR2 YNFKEQ come from the germline V gene. The junction had 13 bases not matched to a gene; V was cut back by 0 bases and J by 6 bases. CDR3 DNA: TGTGCCAGCAGCCAAGACCTCGGTAGCGGGGGGGCCCGTGCCGAGCAGTACTTC. Translating it yields CASSQDLGSGGARAEQYF.

The rearrangement joins TRBV5-6 to TRBJ1-1; weak D call: TRBD1 (5 bases). The CDR3 is 14 residues long. Germline assignment: CDR1 SGHDT and CDR2 YYEEEE. With 9 bases removed from V and 3 bases from J, the gap between germline ends came to 18 bases. CDR3 in amino acids: CATLLTGGYTEAFF. The CDR3 DNA sequence: TGTGCCACTCTTTTGACGGGGGGGTACACTGAAGCTTTCTTT. Supplemented by reference TRBV5-6 and TRBJ1-1, the full variable domain reads DAGVTQSPTHLIKTRGQQVTLRCSPKSGHDTVSWYQQALGQGPQFIFQYYEEEERQRGNFPDRFSGHQFPNYSSELNVNALLLGDSALYLCATLLTGGYTEAFFGQGTRLTVV.

This clone occurred a few times. The V call is TRBV7-9, the J call TRBJ1-6; D call uncertain. This CDR3 is built from 14 residues. V was cut by 4 bases and J by 8 bases, with 12 bases left in between. The germline V gene encodes CDR1 SEHNR and CDR2 FQNEAQ (reference sequence). The CDR3 spells CASSSAGSHSPLHF. In DNA form, the CDR3 reads TGTGCCAGCAGCTCCGCCGGCTCACATTCACCCCTCCACTTT. Full variable domain (rest looked up from reference TRBV7-9 and TRBJ1-6): DTGVSQNPRHKITKRGQNVTFRCDPISEHNRLYWYRQTLGQGPEFLTYFQNEAQLEKSRLLSDRFSAERPKGSFSTLEIQRTEQGDSAMYLCASSSAGSHSPLHFGNGTRLTVT.

The chain carries TRBV27 and TRBJ1-2, with 7 bases identical to TRBD1. V shed 5 bases, J shed 5 bases, and the junction held 14 bases outside the gene matches. CDR1 is MNHEY, CDR2 SMNVEV, per germline (reference sequence). This CDR3 has 16 amino acids. DNA for the CDR3: TGTGCCAGCAGTCCATATCCAACAGGGGCCCCTTATGGCTACACCTTC. Its protein is CASSPYPTGAPYGYTF.

V usage is TRBV18 and J usage is TRBJ2-5; no firm D call. Trimming removed 1 base from V and 5 bases from J, with 11 bases in between. Germline V gives CDR1 KGHSH, CDR2 LQKENI. This CDR3 region has 14 residues. CDR3 sequence (DNA): TGTGCCAGCTCACCACTTGGCAGAGCCGAGACCCAGTACTTC. Residues: CASSPLGRAETQYF.

V usage is TRBV4-3 and J usage is TRBJ2-2, with 9 bases that match TRBD1. Germline V CDR1 and CDR2: LGHNA, YSLEER. V was pared by 1 base and J by 7 bases, with 7 bases of the junction left unmatched. The CDR3 has 16 amino acids. The CDR3 loop reads CASSQVLGQGIGELFF. CDR3 DNA sequence: TGCGCCAGCAGCCAAGTGTTGGGACAGGGTATCGGGGAGCTGTTTTTT.

This chain uses TRBV19 with TRBJ1-4; D remains ambiguous. The germline CDR1 and CDR2 sequences are LNHDA and SQIVND (reference sequence). The V end was cut by 9 bases, the J end by 3 bases, with 11 bases between. The CDR3 sequence is 13 residues long. The chain's CDR3 is CASRAPSNEKLFF. In nucleotides, the CDR3 is TGTGCCAGCCGGGCCCCATCTAATGAAAAACTGTTTTTT.

The rearrangement joins TRBV6-6 to TRBJ2-7; weak D call: TRBD2 (5 bases). The V gene's germline CDR1 is MNHNY and CDR2 SVGAGI (reference sequence). The CDR3 is 14 residues long. The V end lost 2 bases, the J end lost 9 bases, and 17 bases lay between the germline ends. This chain's CDR3 is CASSYEGSPTSQYF. DNA for the CDR3: TGTGCCAGCAGTTACGAGGGATCCCCTACGTCGCAGTACTTC.

The V and J genes are TRBV30 and TRBJ2-7, with 7 bases aligning to TRBD1. Germline V gene lookup returns CDR1 GTSNPN and CDR2 SVGIG (reference sequence). After removal of 3 bases from V and 9 bases from J, the junction contained 11 bases not matched to a gene. There are 13 residues in the CDR3. The CDR3 region has the DNA TGTGCCTGGAGGTCGACAGGGTCTAGTGTGCAGTACTTC. It yields the protein CAWRSTGSSVQYF.

This sequence joins TRBV7-2 and TRBJ2-2; 7 nucleotides align to TRBD1. V lost 5 bases and J lost 4; bases outside the gene matches: 7. Germline V gene data show CDR1 as SGHTA and CDR2 as FQGNSA. The CDR3 is made up of 15 amino acids. The CDR3 sequence is CASSRQGGFTGELFF. The CDR3 coding sequence is TGTGCCAGCAGCCGACAGGGCGGATTCACCGGGGAGCTGTTTTTT.

The chain recombines TRBV29-1 with TRBJ2-7; D is possibly TRBD1 (5 bases). Germline V gene lookup returns CDR1 SQVTM and CDR2 ANQGSEA. This CDR3 contains 13 residues. V was clipped by 1 base and J by 3 bases, with 10 bases between them. The CDR3 bases are TGCAGCGTTGAAGGGCTAGACAGCTACGAGCAGTACTTC. It is translated as CSVEGLDSYEQYF.

The chain combines TRBV7-9 with TRBJ2-7; possible D gene TRBD1, 5 bases. The CDR3 runs 14 residues. The germline gives CDR1 SEHNR, CDR2 FQNEAQ (reference sequence). With 4 bases removed from V and 1 base from J, the gap between germline ends came to 11 bases. The CDR3 coding sequence is TGTGCCAGCAGCTCCGCGACAGCATCCTACGAGCAGTACTTC. Translated: CASSSATASYEQYF.

This clone has more than one count but fewer than ten. The chain employs TRBV23-1 and TRBJ1-4; TRBD1 agrees at 8 bases. TRBV23-1 qualifies as an ORF whose function is uncertain. V gave up 4 bases and J gave up 7 bases; unmatched junction bases: 5. The CDR3 is 14 amino acids. For the CDR3, the DNA is TGCGCCAGCAGTCCAGACAGGGGACCTGAAAAACTGTTTTTT. It encodes CASSPDRGPEKLFF.

The chain has TRBV7-2 and TRBJ1-4; a possible D gene is TRBD1 (6 bases). This CDR3 region has 15 residues. The V gene's germline CDR1 is SGHTA and CDR2 FQGNSA. The germline V and J ends were trimmed by 5 bases and 15 bases, with 25 bases remaining between them. The CDR3 here is CASSQNREARKRVFF. Written as DNA, the CDR3 is TGTGCCAGCAGCCAAAACAGGGAGGCCCGAAAAAGGGTGTTTTTT.

This chain joins TRBV11-3 and TRBJ1-5; TRBD1 matches at 9 bases. CDR1 is SGHNT, CDR2 YENEEA, per germline. The CDR3 is 13 residues long. V dropped 5 bases and J dropped 6; count of bases not matched to a gene: 2. The CDR3 region is CASSRTGAQPQHF. CDR3 DNA sequence: TGTGCCAGCAGCCGGACAGGGGCTCAGCCCCAGCATTTT.

The genes are TRBV7-9 and TRBJ1-5, with TRBD1 matching 7 bases. This CDR3 region has 18 residues. Germline V gives CDR1 SEHNR, CDR2 FQNEAQ (reference sequence). Trimming at V came to 1 base and at J to 2 bases, leaving 11 bases not matched to a gene. CDR3 region: CASSLEIPGQFGNQPQHF. DNA for the CDR3: TGTGCCAGCAGCTTAGAGATCCCGGGACAGTTTGGCAATCAGCCCCAGCATTTT.

The genes are TRBV29-1 and TRBJ2-1, with unresolved D. The CDR3 is 14 amino acids. V dropped 4 bases and J dropped 5 bases, with 15 bases sitting between them. CDR1 is SQVTM and CDR2 is ANQGSEA in the germline V gene. DNA of the CDR3: TGCAGCGTTGGAGAGTCATATATCCACAATGAGCAGTTCTTC. Its protein product is CSVGESYIHNEQFF.

This clone was detected only once. The rearrangement joins TRBV18 to TRBJ1-1; D is possibly TRBD1 (5 bases). Trimming took off 6 bases at V and 5 bases at J, with 16 bases between the two ends. The germline V gene has CDR1 KGHSH and CDR2 LQKENI. The CDR3 totals 14 residues. In DNA, the CDR3 is TGTGCCAGCTCTCCGAATCGGGGGGGGACTGAAGCTTTCTTT. Encoded protein: CASSPNRGGTEAFF.

The chain carries TRBV10-1 and TRBJ2-2; unclear D gene. The CDR3 is made up of 14 amino acids. Germline-derived CDR1 and CDR2 are WNHNN and SYGVQD (reference sequence). With 5 bases removed from V and 1 base from J, the gap between germline ends came to 8 bases. The chain's CDR3 is CASSRTVNTGELFF. The CDR3 nucleotides read TGCGCCAGCAGTAGGACCGTGAACACCGGGGAGCTGTTTTTT.

DNA for the CDR3: TGTGCCAGCAGCCAAGACGGAGGCGGCTACAATGAGCAGTTCTTC. Translated: CASSQDGGGYNEQFF. This chain joins TRBV4-2 and TRBJ2-1, with a tentative D call TRBD2 (5 bases). V lost 0 bases and J 3 bases, leaving 9 bases between the germline ends. Germline lookup yields CDR1 LGHNA and CDR2 YNFKEQ. The CDR3 contains 15 residues.

For the CDR3, the DNA is TGCGCCAGCAGTGAGGGGCGCAGCTCCTACAATGAGCAGTTCTTC. Amino acid sequence: CASSEGRSSYNEQFF. V is TRBV10-2 and J is TRBJ2-1; D is uncertain. The CDR3 totals 15 residues. V shed 2 bases and J shed 0 bases, with 8 bases lying between them. Germline assignment: CDR1 WSHSY and CDR2 SAAADI.

The gene calls are TRBV19 and TRBJ1-2, with 7 bases lining up with TRBD1. The ends lost 4 bases at V and 6 bases at J; junction bases unmatched: 2. CDR1 is LNHDA, CDR2 SQIVND, per germline (reference sequence). The CDR3 consists of 12 residues. In DNA form, the CDR3 reads TGTGCCAGTAGTAAGCAGGGGGATGGCTACACCTTC. Translation: CASSKQGDGYTF.

This clone has just a few counts. Relative to the germline gene, one junction end is altered; a read error may explain this. The chain links TRBV7-9 to TRBJ1-2; 7 bases are shared with TRBD1. This CDR3 contains 14 residues. The V gene's germline CDR1 is SEHNR and CDR2 FQNEAQ (reference sequence). The DNA of the CDR3 is TGTGCCAGCAGCCTAGCGGACAGGCACTATGGCTACACCTTC. Translation gives CASSLADRHYGYTF.

J is TRBJ2-3 and V is TRBV7-9; unclear D gene. This CDR3 has 12 residues. V was pared by 3 bases and J by 4 bases, with 5 bases between. Germline CDR1 is SEHNR and CDR2 is FQNEAQ (reference sequence). CDR3 loop: CASSFVADTQYF. The CDR3, as DNA: TGTGCCAGCAGCTTCGTGGCAGATACGCAGTATTTT.

The chain links TRBV30 to TRBJ2-7, with 9 bases that match TRBD1. Germline V CDR1 and CDR2: GTSNPN, SVGIG (reference sequence). V trimming: 3 bases; J trimming: 3 bases; junction bases outside the gene matches: 12. The CDR3 has 16 residues. The CDR3 sequence: CAWRGGQGPFGYEQYF. CDR3 DNA sequence: TGTGCCTGGAGGGGTGGACAGGGGCCTTTCGGCTACGAGCAGTACTTC.

This clone appeared a single time. This chain connects TRBV9 to TRBJ2-1; 7 bases fit TRBD2. CDR3 length: 15 residues. Unmatched junction bases numbered 3, after V lost 2 bases and J lost 1 base. Germline-derived CDR1 and CDR2 are SGDLS and YYNGEE. CDR3 amino acids: CASSVGGGSYNEQFF. CDR3 DNA sequence: TGTGCCAGCAGCGTTGGGGGAGGGTCCTACAATGAGCAGTTCTTC.